This T cell receptor beta chain originates from a study of T cell responses to AZD1222 COVID-19 vaccine. Study-wide points: Spike-specific TCR breadth rose after two AZD1222 doses, and depth rose as well. Vaccine-associated CD4 TCRs spanned spike, dominant at 160-218 and 743-854.

Notes on this clone: Its antigen is unknown.

The CDR3 consists of 14 residues. The V gene end was trimmed by 2 bases and the J gene end by 7 bases; junction bases not matched to a gene: 5. Germline V lookup: CDR1 MDHEN, CDR2 SYDVKM. Generated by immunoSEQ multiplex PCR, the TCRdb table keeps only in-frame clones and is missing some. The sample includes 100,000 or so clones, 85% to 95% seen only once; the top ten take more than 1.5%. The receptor was derived from an adult in good health. The chain has TRBV28 and TRBJ1-5; 7 bases map to TRBD1. The sequencing used peripheral blood, collected on day 0 of AZD1222 vaccination. CDR3 loop: CASSLDRVGQPQHF. CDR3 bases: TGTGCCAGCAGTTTAGACAGGGTAGGACAGCCCCAGCATTTT.